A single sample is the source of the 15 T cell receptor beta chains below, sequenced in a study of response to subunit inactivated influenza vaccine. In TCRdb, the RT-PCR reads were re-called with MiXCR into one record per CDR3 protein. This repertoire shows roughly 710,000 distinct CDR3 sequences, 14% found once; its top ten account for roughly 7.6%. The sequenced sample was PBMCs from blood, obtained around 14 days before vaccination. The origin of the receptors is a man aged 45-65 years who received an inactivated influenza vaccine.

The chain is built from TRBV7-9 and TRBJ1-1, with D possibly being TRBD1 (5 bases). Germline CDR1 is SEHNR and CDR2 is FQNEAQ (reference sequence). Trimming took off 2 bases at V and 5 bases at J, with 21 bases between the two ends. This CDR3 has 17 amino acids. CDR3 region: CASSLITVRGKGTEAFF. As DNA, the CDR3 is TGTGCCAGCAGCTTAATCACGGTTCGGGGGAAGGGGACTGAAGCTTTCTTT.

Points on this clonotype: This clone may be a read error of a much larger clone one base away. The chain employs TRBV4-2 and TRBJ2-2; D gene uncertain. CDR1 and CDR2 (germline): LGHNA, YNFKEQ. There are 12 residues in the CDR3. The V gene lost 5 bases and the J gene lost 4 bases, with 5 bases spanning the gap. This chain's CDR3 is CASSCSTGELFF. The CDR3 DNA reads TGTGCCAGCAGCTGTAGCACCGGGGAGCTGTTTTTT.

In DNA, the CDR3 is TGCAGTGCCAGCAGAGGGGACTATTCCTACAATGAGCAGTTCTTC. Its translation is CSASRGDYSYNEQFF. The V gene is TRBV20-1, the J gene TRBJ2-1; 7 bases agree with TRBD2. V trimming: 6 bases; J trimming: 1 base; junction bases outside the gene matches: 9. The CDR3 extends over 15 amino acids. Germline V CDR1 and CDR2: DFQATT, SNEGSKA (reference sequence).

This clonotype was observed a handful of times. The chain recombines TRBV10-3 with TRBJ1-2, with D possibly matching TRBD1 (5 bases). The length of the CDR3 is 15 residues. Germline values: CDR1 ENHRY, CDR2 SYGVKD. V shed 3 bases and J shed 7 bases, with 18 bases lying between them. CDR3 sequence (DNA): TGTGCCATCAGTGACGGGACGGGCGCTTTGGGTGGCTACACCTTC. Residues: CAISDGTGALGGYTF.

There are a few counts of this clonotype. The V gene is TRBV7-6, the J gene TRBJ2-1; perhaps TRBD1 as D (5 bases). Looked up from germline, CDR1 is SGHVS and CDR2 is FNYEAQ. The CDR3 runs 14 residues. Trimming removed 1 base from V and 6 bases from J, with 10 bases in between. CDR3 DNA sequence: TGTGCCAGCAGCTTAGATGCAGGGCTCAATGAGCAGTTCTTC. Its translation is CASSLDAGLNEQFF.

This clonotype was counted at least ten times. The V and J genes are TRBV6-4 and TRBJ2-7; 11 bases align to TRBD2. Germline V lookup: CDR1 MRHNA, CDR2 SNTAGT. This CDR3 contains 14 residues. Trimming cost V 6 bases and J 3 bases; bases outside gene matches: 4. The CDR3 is CASSPTSGIYEQYF. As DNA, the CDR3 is TGTGCCAGCAGCCCGACTAGCGGGATCTACGAGCAGTACTTC.

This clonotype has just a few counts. CDR3 coding DNA: TGTGCCAGTTTGGCCGGGGTGGAAGCTTTCTTT. Encoded protein: CASLAGVEAFF. The genes are TRBV28 and TRBJ1-1; D not certain. Deletions cut 9 bases from V and 8 bases from J, with 13 bases between. The germline gives CDR1 MDHEN, CDR2 SYDVKM. The CDR3 has 11 amino acids.

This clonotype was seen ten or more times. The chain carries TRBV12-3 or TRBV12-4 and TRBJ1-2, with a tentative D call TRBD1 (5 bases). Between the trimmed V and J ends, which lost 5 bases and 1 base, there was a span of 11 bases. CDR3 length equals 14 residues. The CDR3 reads CASSPTTVNYGYTF. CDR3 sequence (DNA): TGTGCCAGCAGTCCGACGACAGTTAACTATGGCTACACCTTC.

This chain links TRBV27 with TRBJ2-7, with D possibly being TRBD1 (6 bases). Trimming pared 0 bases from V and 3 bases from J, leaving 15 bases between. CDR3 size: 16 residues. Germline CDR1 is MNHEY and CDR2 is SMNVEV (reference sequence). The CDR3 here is CASSLSRYTGIYEQYF. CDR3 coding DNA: TGTGCCAGCAGTTTATCACGGTACACAGGGATCTACGAGCAGTACTTC.

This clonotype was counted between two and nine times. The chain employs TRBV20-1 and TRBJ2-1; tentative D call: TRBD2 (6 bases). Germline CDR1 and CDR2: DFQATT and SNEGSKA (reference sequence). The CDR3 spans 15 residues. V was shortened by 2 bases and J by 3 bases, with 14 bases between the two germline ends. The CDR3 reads CSARFGGANYNEQFF. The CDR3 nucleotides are TGCAGTGCTAGATTCGGCGGGGCAAACTACAATGAGCAGTTCTTC.

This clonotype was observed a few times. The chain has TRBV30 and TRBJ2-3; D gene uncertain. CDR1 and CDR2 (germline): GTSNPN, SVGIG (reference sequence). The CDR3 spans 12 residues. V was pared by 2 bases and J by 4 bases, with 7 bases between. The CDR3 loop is CAWSWGPDTQYF. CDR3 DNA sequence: TGTGCCTGGAGTTGGGGTCCAGATACGCAGTATTTT.

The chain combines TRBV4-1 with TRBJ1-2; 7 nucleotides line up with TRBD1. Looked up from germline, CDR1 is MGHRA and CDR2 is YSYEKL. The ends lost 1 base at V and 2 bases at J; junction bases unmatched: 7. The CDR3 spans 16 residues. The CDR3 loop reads CASSQAWDSTNYGYTF. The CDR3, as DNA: TGCGCCAGCAGCCAAGCTTGGGACAGCACAAACTATGGCTACACCTTC.

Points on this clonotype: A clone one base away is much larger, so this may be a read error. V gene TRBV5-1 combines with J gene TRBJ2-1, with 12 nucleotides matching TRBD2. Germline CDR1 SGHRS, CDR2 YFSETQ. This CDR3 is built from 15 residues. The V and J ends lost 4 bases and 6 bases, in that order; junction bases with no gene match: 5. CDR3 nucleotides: TGCGCCAGCAGCACTAGCGGGGGGACGTTCAATGAGCAGTTCTTC. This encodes CASSTSGGTFNEQFF. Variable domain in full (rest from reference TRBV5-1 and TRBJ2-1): KAGVTQTPRYLIKTRGQQVTLSCSPISGHRSVSWYQQTPGQGLQFLFEYFSETQRNKGNFPGRFSGRQFSNSRSEMNVSTLELGDSALYLCASSTSGGTFNEQFFGPGTRLTVL.

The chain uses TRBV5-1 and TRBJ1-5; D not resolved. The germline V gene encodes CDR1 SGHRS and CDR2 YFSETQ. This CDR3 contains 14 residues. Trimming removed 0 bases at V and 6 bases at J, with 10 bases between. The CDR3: CASSLGESGQPQHF. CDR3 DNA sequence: TGCGCCAGCAGCTTGGGTGAGAGCGGTCAGCCCCAGCATTTT. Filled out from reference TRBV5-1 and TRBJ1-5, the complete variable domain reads KAGVTQTPRYLIKTRGQQVTLSCSPISGHRSVSWYQQTPGQGLQFLFEYFSETQRNKGNFPGRFSGRQFSNSRSEMNVSTLELGDSALYLCASSLGESGQPQHFGDGTRLSIL.

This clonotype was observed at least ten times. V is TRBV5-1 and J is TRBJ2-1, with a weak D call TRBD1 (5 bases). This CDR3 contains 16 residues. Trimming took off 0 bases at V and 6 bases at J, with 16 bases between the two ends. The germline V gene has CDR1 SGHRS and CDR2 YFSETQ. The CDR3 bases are TGCGCCAGCAGCTTGGGACAGACCTCCCTACTCAATGAGCAGTTCTTC. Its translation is CASSLGQTSLLNEQFF.